The entry below describes one TCR beta chain. Its antigen remains unidentified. The data are from a study of T cell responses to AZD1222 COVID-19 vaccine. Study-level background: Some second doses came at about 4 weeks and others at about 12 weeks; these were pooled. General study points: Per reports, nearly half of all spike-specific TCRs target regions that are unmutated in variants. Spike-specific TCR breadth and depth were elevated following two AZD1222 doses.

Germline-derived CDR1 and CDR2 are SEHNR and FQNEAQ (reference sequence). This CDR3 spans 15 amino acids. J lost 6 bases, V lost 1 base, and 0 bases had no gene match. Generated by immunoSEQ multiplex PCR, the TCRdb table keeps only in-frame clones and is missing some. The table records approximately 130,000 clones, roughly nine tenths of them present only once. The origin of this receptor is an adult in good health. Material: peripheral blood, obtained on day 0 of AZD1222 vaccination. V is TRBV7-9 and J is TRBJ2-1; 13 bases match TRBD2. CDR3 in amino acids: CASSLGTSGSNEQFF. CDR3 coding DNA: TGTGCCAGCAGCTTAGGGACTAGCGGGAGCAATGAGCAGTTCTTC. The full variable domain, rest sourced from reference TRBV7-9 and TRBJ2-1, is DTGVSQNPRHKITKRGQNVTFRCDPISEHNRLYWYRQTLGQGPEFLTYFQNEAQLEKSRLLSDRFSAERPKGSFSTLEIQRTEQGDSAMYLCASSLGTSGSNEQFFGPGTRLTVL.